Listed here are 25 T cell receptor beta chains from one sample, sequenced in a study of T-cell reconstitution after alpha-beta-depleted transplantation in children. Unique molecular identifiers were incorporated during preparation of the TCRbeta library. Each CDR3 protein gets one entry after TCRdb re-called the PCR reads with MiXCR. The table shows some 400,000 distinct CDR3 sequences, with about 20% occurring only once. The sample here was PBMCs from the stem cell graft donor, taken from the stem cell graft. The receptors shown here come from a human donor who donated a stem cell graft to a child with acute myeloid leukemia.

This clonotype was found a few times. The gene calls are TRBV4-1 and TRBJ1-5; D unclear. Germline-derived CDR1 and CDR2 are MGHRA and YSYEKL. This CDR3 is built from 15 residues. Trimming took 0 bases from V and 6 from J, leaving 12 bases between them. CDR3 sequence: CASSQERGIGQPQHF. For the CDR3, the DNA is TGCGCCAGCAGCCAAGAACGGGGTATCGGTCAGCCCCAGCATTTT.

V and J are TRBV10-3 and TRBJ2-5, with D maybe TRBD2 (7 bases). Germline CDR1 is ENHRY and CDR2 is SYGVKD. V lost 4 bases, J lost 1 base, and 10 bases lay in between. The CDR3 runs 14 residues. The CDR3 DNA is TGTGCCATCAGTGGGGGGGGGGCCCAAGAGACCCAGTACTTC. It encodes CAISGGGAQETQYF.

The chain couples TRBV20-1 to TRBJ1-4, with 7 bases that match TRBD1. Germline loops: CDR1 DFQATT, CDR2 SNEGSKA (reference sequence). J lost 5 bases, V lost 3 bases, and 9 bases had no gene match. The CDR3 length is 15 residues. CDR3 in amino acids: CSASQGTAVNEKLFF. The CDR3 DNA sequence: TGCAGTGCTAGCCAGGGGACAGCGGTGAATGAAAAACTGTTTTTT.

The J gene is TRBJ2-5, the V gene TRBV7-9; 10 nucleotides line up with TRBD2. V was pared by 1 base and J by 4 bases, with 6 bases of the junction left unmatched. There are 16 residues in the CDR3. Germline CDR1 reads SEHNR; CDR2 reads FQNEAQ (reference sequence). The CDR3 is CASSLVLAGVGETQYF. The CDR3 coding sequence is TGTGCCAGCAGCTTAGTGCTAGCGGGAGTTGGAGAGACCCAGTACTTC.

This clonotype has ten or more counts. The chain has TRBV25-1 and TRBJ2-5; tentatively, D is TRBD1 or TRBD2 (6 bases each). The CDR3 extends over 17 amino acids. V was trimmed by 1 base and J by 0 bases, leaving 15 bases between them. The germline V gene has CDR1 MGHDK and CDR2 SYGVNS. The CDR3: CASSESGAGLYQETQYF. The CDR3 DNA follows: TGTGCCAGCAGTGAATCGGGGGCTGGTTTGTACCAAGAGACCCAGTACTTC.

V and J are TRBV28 and TRBJ1-2, with a possible D match to TRBD1 (5 bases). The germline V gene has CDR1 MDHEN and CDR2 SYDVKM. The CDR3 extends over 14 amino acids. V was cut by 1 base and J by 4 bases, with 10 bases left in between. CDR3 bases: TGTGCCAGCAGTTTATCTAGGACAAGCTATGGCTACACCTTC. Translation: CASSLSRTSYGYTF.

This clonotype was seen ten or more times. The rearrangement joins TRBV20-1 to TRBJ2-7; tentatively, D is TRBD2 (5 bases). The germline V and J ends were trimmed by 1 base and 0 bases, with 19 bases remaining between them. The germline CDR1 and CDR2 sequences are DFQATT and SNEGSKA (reference sequence). The CDR3 extends over 17 amino acids. The CDR3 DNA follows: TGCAGTGCTAGAGGACCCACCGCTAACGGGAACTCCTACGAGCAGTACTTC. Translated: CSARGPTANGNSYEQYF.

The CDR3 nucleotides are TGTGCCAGCAGGGCCGGGACAGGCGAAGCTTTCTTT. It yields the protein CASRAGTGEAFF. This chain uses TRBV7-9 with TRBJ1-1; 8 nucleotides agree with TRBD1. V shed 6 bases and J 8 bases; nucleotides not matched to a gene: 5. The germline gives CDR1 SEHNR, CDR2 FQNEAQ (reference sequence). CDR3 size: 12 residues.

This clonotype was found many times. This chain connects TRBV12-3 or TRBV12-4 to TRBJ2-1, with 7 bases that match TRBD2. J was trimmed by 5 bases and V by 6 bases; bases with no gene match: 7. The CDR3 has 14 residues. The CDR3 here is CASSRSSGHNEQFF. The CDR3, as DNA: TGTGCCAGCAGCCGCTCTAGCGGTCACAATGAGCAGTTCTTC.

This clonotype was counted between two and nine times. This sequence joins TRBV12-3 or TRBV12-4 and TRBJ2-2; D gene uncertain. The CDR3 loop spans 15 amino acids. The germline V and J ends were trimmed by 1 base and 0 bases, with 6 bases remaining between them. CDR3 DNA: TGTGCCAGCAGTTTAGTCTCGACGAACACCGGGGAGCTGTTTTTT. The encoded protein is CASSLVSTNTGELFF.

The rearrangement joins TRBV7-2 to TRBJ2-2; D unresolved. From germline, CDR1 is SGHTA and CDR2 FQGNSA. The V end lost 2 bases, the J end lost 7 bases, and 11 bases lay between the germline ends. The CDR3 runs 14 residues. CDR3 loop: CASSLPGPIGELFF. CDR3 DNA sequence: TGTGCCAGCAGCTTACCGGGCCCAATCGGGGAGCTGTTTTTT.

The chain recombines TRBV11-2 with TRBJ2-1, with 12 bases that match TRBD2. CDR1 and CDR2 (germline): SGHAT, FQNNGV. The ends lost 4 bases at V and 4 bases at J; junction bases unmatched: 5. There are 16 residues in the CDR3. In DNA form, the CDR3 reads TGTGCCAGCAGCTCTGGACTAGCGGGACTATACAATGAGCAGTTCTTC. Amino acids: CASSSGLAGLYNEQFF.

CDR3 DNA: TGTGCCAGCTACCTACTCGGACAGACAGATACGCAGTATTTT. This sequence encodes CASYLLGQTDTQYF. This rearrangement joins TRBV2 to TRBJ2-3; possible D gene TRBD1, 6 bases. Trimming left V 8 bases short and J 3 bases short, with 15 bases between. The CDR3 loop spans 14 amino acids. Looked up from germline, CDR1 is SNHLY and CDR2 is FYNNEI.

This clonotype was counted a few times. The CDR3 is CASSQRVGSYEQYF. CDR3 nucleotides: TGTGCCAGCAGCCAAAGGGTGGGGTCCTACGAGCAGTACTTC. V gene TRBV3-1 combines with J gene TRBJ2-7; D is uncertain. Trimming left V 2 bases short and J 1 base short, with 9 bases between. Germline V gene lookup returns CDR1 LGHDT and CDR2 YNNKEL (reference sequence). The CDR3 extends over 14 amino acids.

Points on this clonotype: A read error may be the cause here, since a much bigger clone is one base away. The chain combines TRBV20-1 with TRBJ2-5; 8 bases line up with TRBD2. CDR1 and CDR2 from the germline V gene are DFQATT and SNEGSKA (reference sequence). The CDR3 sequence is 17 residues long. CDR3 nucleotide sequence: TGCTGTGCCCGTACACGGGAGGGCCTGGCCTCCCAAGAGACCCAGTACTTC. This codes for CCARTREGLASQETQYF.

This clonotype was recorded at least ten times. The J gene is TRBJ2-1, the V gene TRBV20-1; no clear D gene. Germline-derived CDR1 and CDR2 are DFQATT and SNEGSKA (reference sequence). This CDR3 spans 15 amino acids. The V and J ends lost 3 bases and 4 bases respectively, with 16 bases between them. CDR3 sequence reads: CSASSRQQLYNEQFF. The CDR3 nucleotides read TGCAGTGCTAGTAGCCGGCAGCAGTTGTACAATGAGCAGTTCTTC.

V and J are TRBV12-3 or TRBV12-4 and TRBJ2-1, with D perhaps TRBD2 (5 bases). The ends were cut back, 6 bases at V and 3 bases at J, with 12 bases in the middle. The CDR3 sequence is 14 residues long. CDR3 residues: CASRWSGVYNEQFF. CDR3 nucleotides: TGTGCCAGCAGATGGTCCGGGGTCTACAATGAGCAGTTCTTC.

The chain couples TRBV24-1 to TRBJ2-7; D gene unclear. This CDR3 comprises 14 residues. V was shortened by 0 bases and J by 3 bases, with 8 bases between the two germline ends. Germline CDR1 is KGHDR and CDR2 is SFDVKD. In DNA form, the CDR3 reads TGTGCCACCAGTGATTTGCGATCCGGCTACGAGCAGTACTTC. The encoded protein is CATSDLRSGYEQYF.

This rearrangement joins TRBV24-1 to TRBJ2-7, with D perhaps TRBD2 (6 bases). With 5 bases removed from V and 6 bases from J, the gap between germline ends came to 13 bases. CDR1 and CDR2 (germline): KGHDR, SFDVKD. The CDR3 has 13 amino acids. CDR3 protein: CATSGWDSIEQYF. The CDR3 region has the DNA TGTGCCACCAGTGGCTGGGACTCCATCGAGCAGTACTTC.

As regards this clonotype: The CDR3 ends on some other residue instead of the conserved phenylalanine or tryptophan, so this is likely a read error. The rearrangement links TRBV6-1 to TRBJ2-6; 7 nucleotides align to TRBD1. Germline values: CDR1 MNHNS, CDR2 SASEGT. This CDR3 is 15 amino acids long. With 5 bases clipped from V and 4 bases from J, the junction kept 5 bases outside the gene matches. Here the CDR3 DNA reads TGTGCCAGCAGTCGACAGGGTACCGGGGCCAACGTCCTGACTTGC. Its protein product is CASSRQGTGANVLTC.

This clonotype occurred many times. The chain is built from TRBV20-1 and TRBJ2-1; a weak D match, TRBD1 (6 bases). CDR3 length equals 14 residues. The V end was cut by 3 bases, the J end by 3 bases, with 12 bases between. Germline-derived CDR1 and CDR2 are DFQATT and SNEGSKA (reference sequence). CDR3 protein: CSARGAADYNEQFF. The CDR3 DNA is TGCAGTGCTAGGGGGGCAGCGGACTACAATGAGCAGTTCTTC.

This clonotype has just a few counts. The chain has TRBV5-1 and TRBJ1-2; D remains ambiguous. This CDR3 has 15 amino acids. Germline V lookup: CDR1 SGHRS, CDR2 YFSETQ. The V and J ends lost 1 base and 1 base respectively, with 11 bases between them. The CDR3 reads CASSLSANFNYGYTF. In DNA, the CDR3 is TGCGCCAGCAGCTTGTCTGCAAACTTTAACTATGGCTACACCTTC.

This clonotype was found many times. The gene calls are TRBV20-1 and TRBJ2-3; 12 nucleotides align to TRBD2. The CDR3 is 15 amino acids. Germline values: CDR1 DFQATT, CDR2 SNEGSKA (reference sequence). J was trimmed by 5 bases and V by 6 bases; bases with no gene match: 9. The CDR3 region has the DNA TGCAGTGCCCCCCCTAGCGGGAGGGCCTTAGATACGCAGTATTTT. It specifies CSAPPSGRALDTQYF.

In its sample, this clonotype was seen once. This sequence joins TRBV28 and TRBJ2-1; D might be TRBD1 (5 bases). V was cut by 8 bases and J by 0 bases, with 8 bases left in between. This CDR3 is 13 amino acids long. Germline CDR1 MDHEN, CDR2 SYDVKM. The CDR3: CASHRSSYNEQFF. In DNA, the CDR3 is TGTGCCAGCCACAGGAGCTCCTACAATGAGCAGTTCTTC.

This clonotype was seen many times. This chain joins TRBV20-1 and TRBJ1-2, with D tentatively TRBD1 (5 bases). The V gene lost 6 bases and the J gene lost 5 bases, with 22 bases spanning the gap. CDR1 DFQATT and CDR2 SNEGSKA come from the germline V gene (reference sequence). The CDR3 spans 15 residues. In DNA, the CDR3 is TGCAGTGCCCCCCTCGGAGGGGCTCAACGGTATGGCTACACCTTC. It translates to CSAPLGGAQRYGYTF.